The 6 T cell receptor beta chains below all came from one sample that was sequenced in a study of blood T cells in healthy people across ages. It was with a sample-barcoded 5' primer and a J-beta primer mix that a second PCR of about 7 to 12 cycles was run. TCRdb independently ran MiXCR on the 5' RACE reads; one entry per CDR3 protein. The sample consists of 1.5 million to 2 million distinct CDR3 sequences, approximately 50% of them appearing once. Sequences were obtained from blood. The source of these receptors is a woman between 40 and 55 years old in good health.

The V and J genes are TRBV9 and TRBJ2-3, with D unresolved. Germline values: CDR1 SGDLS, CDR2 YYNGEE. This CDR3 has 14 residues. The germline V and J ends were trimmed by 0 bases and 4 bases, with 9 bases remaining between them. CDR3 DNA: TGTGCCAGCAGCGTAGGCCCGAGGCCAGATACGCAGTATTTT. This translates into CASSVGPRPDTQYF.

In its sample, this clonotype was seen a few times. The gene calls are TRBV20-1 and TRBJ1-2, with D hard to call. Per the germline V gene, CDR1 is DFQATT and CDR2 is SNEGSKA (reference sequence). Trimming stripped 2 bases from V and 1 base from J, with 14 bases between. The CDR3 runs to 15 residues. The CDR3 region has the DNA TGCAGTGCTAGAACCAATACCGGGTTTAACTATGGCTACACCTTC. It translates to CSARTNTGFNYGYTF.

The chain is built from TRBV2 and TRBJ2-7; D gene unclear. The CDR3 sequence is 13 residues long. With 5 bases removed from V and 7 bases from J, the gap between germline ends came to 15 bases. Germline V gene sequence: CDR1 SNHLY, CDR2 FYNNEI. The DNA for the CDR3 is TGTGCCAGCAGTCCAGCAGGCGACAATGAGCAGTACTTC. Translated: CASSPAGDNEQYF.

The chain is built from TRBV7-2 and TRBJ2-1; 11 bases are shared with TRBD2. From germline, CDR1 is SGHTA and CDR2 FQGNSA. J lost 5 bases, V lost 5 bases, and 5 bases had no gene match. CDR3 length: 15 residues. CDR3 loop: CASSPSSGGHNEQFF. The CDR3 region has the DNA TGTGCCAGCAGCCCTTCTAGCGGGGGGCACAATGAGCAGTTCTTC.

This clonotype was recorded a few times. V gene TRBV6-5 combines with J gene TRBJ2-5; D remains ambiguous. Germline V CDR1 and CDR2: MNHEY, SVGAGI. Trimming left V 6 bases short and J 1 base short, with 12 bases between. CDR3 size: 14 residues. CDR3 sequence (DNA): TGTGCCAGCAGACTTGGACGGATCCAAGAGACCCAGTACTTC. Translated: CASRLGRIQETQYF.

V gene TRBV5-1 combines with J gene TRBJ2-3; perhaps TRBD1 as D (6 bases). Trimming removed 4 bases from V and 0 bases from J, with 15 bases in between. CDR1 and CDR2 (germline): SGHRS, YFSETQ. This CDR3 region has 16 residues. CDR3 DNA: TGCGCCAGCAGCCAACTCCCGGGACAAAGCACAGATACGCAGTATTTT. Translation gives CASSQLPGQSTDTQYF.